These 29 T cell receptor beta chains came from one sample sequenced in a study of T cells after yellow fever vaccination. TCRdb processed the 5' RACE reads anew with MiXCR; each CDR3 protein has one entry. This sample has some 220,000 distinct CDR3 sequences; 3% to 4% occur once, and the top ten carry around 3%. Here the sequenced sample was CD4+ T cells sorted from PBMCs, taken 10 days after the yellow fever booster vaccination. These receptors all stem from a man between 18 and 29 years old who received the YFV17D yellow fever vaccine.

With regard to this clonotype: A clone one base away is much larger, so this may be a read error. The chain carries TRBV5-4 and TRBJ1-3; D is unclear. From germline, CDR1 is SGHNT and CDR2 YYREEE (reference sequence). CDR3 length equals 13 residues. V was shortened by 3 bases and J by 0 bases, with 4 bases between the two germline ends. This CDR3 is CASSYYSGNTIYF. The DNA for the CDR3 is TGTGCCAGCAGCTACTACTCTGGAAACACCATATATTTT. Full variable domain (remainder filled in from reference TRBV5-4 and TRBJ1-3): ETGVTQSPTHLIKTRGQQVTLRCSSQSGHNTVSWYQQALGQGPQFIFQYYREEENGRGNFPPRFSGLQFPNYSSELNVNALELDDSALYLCASSYYSGNTIYFGEGSWLTVV.

This clonotype came up many times. The chain recombines TRBV4-3 with TRBJ2-1; TRBD1 might be the D (5 bases). V shed 1 base and J shed 6 bases, with 7 bases lying between them. Germline CDR1 LGHNA, CDR2 YSLEER. The length of the CDR3 is 13 residues. This CDR3 is CASSQGQINEQFF. DNA of the CDR3: TGCGCCAGCAGCCAAGGACAGATCAATGAGCAGTTCTTC.

The table lists this clonotype with many counts. The chain recombines TRBV18 with TRBJ1-1; perhaps TRBD1 as D (6 bases). Trimming left V 3 bases short and J 3 bases short, with 11 bases between. The germline CDR1 and CDR2 sequences are KGHSH and LQKENI. This CDR3 comprises 14 residues. The CDR3 spells CASSPGGQDTEAFF. CDR3 DNA: TGTGCCAGCTCACCGGGGGGGCAGGACACTGAAGCTTTCTTT. The variable domain in full, completed from reference TRBV18 and TRBJ1-1, reads NAGVMQNPRHLVRRRGQEARLRCSPMKGHSHVYWYRQLPEEGLKFMVYLQKENIIDESGMPKERFSAEFPKEGPSILRIQQVVRGDSAAYFCASSPGGQDTEAFFGQGTRLTVV.

This clonotype has ten or more counts. The chain recombines TRBV7-2 with TRBJ1-2, with 9 positions matching TRBD1. This CDR3 is built from 15 residues. CDR1 and CDR2 (germline): SGHTA, FQGNSA. V lost 5 bases to trimming and J lost 6 bases; unmatched junction nucleotides: 10. The CDR3 protein is CASSVRQGVGDGYTF. CDR3 DNA sequence: TGTGCCAGCAGCGTAAGACAGGGGGTCGGTGATGGCTACACCTTC.

The table lists this clonotype with many counts. CDR3 sequence: CATSRPPAGLNGYTF. CDR3 nucleotide sequence: TGTGCCACCAGCAGACCCCCGGCAGGGCTGAATGGCTACACCTTC. V gene TRBV15 combines with J gene TRBJ1-2; TRBD1 is a possible D gene (5 bases). Germline assignment: CDR1 LNHNV and CDR2 YYDKDF (reference sequence). V lost 2 bases and J 6 bases, leaving 16 bases between the germline ends. This CDR3 has 15 amino acids. The whole variable domain, remainder taken from reference TRBV15 and TRBJ1-2, is DAMVIQNPRYQVTQFGKPVTLSCSQTLNHNVMYWYQQKSSQAPKLLFHYYDKDFNNEADTPDNFQSRRPNTSFCFLDIRSPGLGDTAMYLCATSRPPAGLNGYTFGSGTRLTVV.

This clonotype has at least ten counts. The chain joins TRBV28 to TRBJ2-5; the D gene could be TRBD1 or TRBD2 (5 bases each). V lost 1 base and J 6 bases, leaving 21 bases between the germline ends. This CDR3 spans 17 amino acids. Germline values: CDR1 MDHEN, CDR2 SYDVKM. CDR3 protein: CASSLYRVRDAKKTQYF. The CDR3 coding sequence is TGTGCCAGCAGTTTATATCGGGTCAGGGACGCAAAAAAGACCCAGTACTTC.

The sample holds many counts of this clonotype. The chain has TRBV10-3 and TRBJ2-5, with a possible D match to TRBD1 (5 bases). This CDR3 has 12 amino acids. Trimming stripped 5 bases from V and 4 bases from J, with 8 bases between. Germline-derived CDR1 and CDR2 are ENHRY and SYGVKD. The CDR3 sequence is CAISSQGETQYF. CDR3 nucleotides: TGTGCCATCAGTTCCCAGGGAGAGACCCAGTACTTC.

This clonotype came up a few times. CDR3 nucleotides: TGTGCCAGTACCACAGAAATAGGACAGGGACGGTATGGCTACACCTTC. It encodes CASTTEIGQGRYGYTF. The chain uses TRBV19 and TRBJ1-2; 8 nucleotides line up with TRBD1. The trim removed 7 bases at V and 5 bases at J, leaving 15 bases unmatched. Germline V lookup: CDR1 LNHDA, CDR2 SQIVND (reference sequence). The CDR3 covers 16 residues.

V and J are TRBV5-1 and TRBJ1-6, with TRBD1 identical over 7 bases. The CDR3 runs to 14 residues. Germline lookup yields CDR1 SGHRS and CDR2 YFSETQ. With V trimmed by 2 bases and J by 10 bases, 6 bases remained unmatched. The CDR3: CASSFSGGYSPLHF. In nucleotides, the CDR3 is TGCGCCAGCAGCTTTTCAGGGGGTTACTCACCCCTCCACTTT.

A few counts support this clonotype. This chain joins TRBV7-6 and TRBJ2-7; the D gene is possibly TRBD2 (6 bases). This CDR3 region has 15 residues. Germline V gene sequence: CDR1 SGHVS, CDR2 FNYEAQ. V dropped 5 bases and J dropped 0 bases, with 14 bases sitting between them. The CDR3 loop reads CASSPLEGSSYEQYF. The CDR3 DNA reads as TGTGCCAGCAGCCCCCTGGAGGGGAGCTCCTACGAGCAGTACTTC.

This clonotype was found many times. The CDR3 region is CATSDPIPDTQYF. CDR3 sequence (DNA): TGTGCCACCAGTGACCCTATCCCAGATACGCAGTATTTT. The V and J genes are TRBV24-1 and TRBJ2-3; unclear D gene. The germline CDR1 and CDR2 sequences are KGHDR and SFDVKD. The CDR3 loop spans 13 amino acids. Trimming shortened V by 4 bases and J by 4 bases, and 8 bases separated the two germline ends.

The sample holds many counts of this clonotype. Written as DNA, the CDR3 is TGTGCCAGCAGCCGCGCCAAACCAGACTACGAGCAGTACTTC. As protein: CASSRAKPDYEQYF. The gene calls are TRBV12-3 or TRBV12-4 and TRBJ2-7, with D unresolved. Trimming removed 6 bases at V and 3 bases at J, with 15 bases between. This CDR3 is 14 amino acids long.

Many counts were recorded for this clonotype. The chain carries TRBV20-1 and TRBJ1-2, with D unresolved. Germline CDR1 DFQATT, CDR2 SNEGSKA (reference sequence). This CDR3 contains 14 residues. V lost 8 bases and J lost 4, with 20 bases in between. The CDR3 coding sequence is TGCAGTCCCAAGCCAGTCACGGACTCCTATGGCTACACCTTC. It specifies CSPKPVTDSYGYTF.

Turning to this clonotype: A read error may be the cause here, since a much bigger clone is one base away. The chain employs TRBV2 and TRBJ2-5; D may correspond to TRBD1 or TRBD2 (5 bases each). Germline loops: CDR1 SNHLY, CDR2 FYNNEI. This CDR3 has 13 amino acids. The CDR3: CASSENRGETQHF. Here the CDR3 DNA reads TGTGCCAGCAGTGAAAATCGGGGCGAGACCCAGCACTTC. The whole variable domain, filled in from reference TRBV2 and TRBJ2-5, reads EPEVTQTPSHQVTQMGQEVILRCVPISNHLYFYWYRQILGQKVEFLVSFYNNEISEKSEIFDDQFSVERPDGSNFTLKIRSTKLEDSAMYFCASSENRGETQHFGPGTRLLVL.

This clonotype showed up many times. This rearrangement joins TRBV4-2 to TRBJ1-2; D remains ambiguous. The V gene's germline CDR1 is LGHNA and CDR2 YNFKEQ. V was shortened by 1 base and J by 4 bases, with 13 bases between the two germline ends. CDR3 size: 15 residues. As DNA, the CDR3 is TGTGCCAGCAGCCAAGGCTTAGGTCTCTCCTATGGCTACACCTTC. Protein sequence: CASSQGLGLSYGYTF.

This clonotype came up many times. This sequence joins TRBV7-6 and TRBJ2-5, with D tentatively TRBD1 or TRBD2 (6 bases each). This CDR3 contains 16 residues. Deletions cut 5 bases from V and 5 bases from J, with 21 bases between. Germline V gene sequence: CDR1 SGHVS, CDR2 FNYEAQ. Here the CDR3 reads CASSPLRGVIDETQYF. DNA for the CDR3: TGTGCCAGCAGCCCTCTAAGGGGGGTGATTGATGAGACCCAGTACTTC.

This clonotype was observed many times. This rearrangement joins TRBV7-9 to TRBJ2-2; D is perhaps TRBD2 (6 bases). CDR1 SEHNR and CDR2 FQNEAQ come from the germline V gene (reference sequence). Trimming removed 3 bases from V and 6 bases from J, with 8 bases in between. This CDR3 is built from 13 residues. CDR3 amino acids: CASSFWEAGELFF. CDR3 sequence (DNA): TGTGCCAGCAGCTTCTGGGAGGCCGGGGAGCTGTTTTTT.

This clonotype has just a few counts. The gene calls are TRBV15 and TRBJ1-4; D is perhaps TRBD1 (5 bases). This CDR3 region has 14 residues. Germline V gene data show CDR1 as LNHNV and CDR2 as YYDKDF (reference sequence). Between the trimmed V and J ends, which lost 5 bases and 6 bases, there was a span of 13 bases. This chain's CDR3 is CATSGGARDEKLFF. The CDR3 bases are TGTGCCACCAGCGGCGGGGCACGAGATGAAAAACTGTTTTTT.

The DNA of the CDR3 is TGCGCCAGCAGCCGATCGCTAGCGGGGGGGCCGGAGGAGACCCAGTACTTC. It yields the protein CASSRSLAGGPEETQYF. The gene calls are TRBV4-1 and TRBJ2-5; 12 nucleotides line up with TRBD2. Germline CDR1 MGHRA, CDR2 YSYEKL. The CDR3 is 17 amino acids. J gave up 5 bases and V 4 bases, and 11 bases lay outside the gene matches.

This clonotype has ten or more counts. The chain is built from TRBV20-1 and TRBJ1-2; D is unresolved. The V and J ends lost 0 bases and 8 bases respectively, with 7 bases between them. Germline values: CDR1 DFQATT, CDR2 SNEGSKA (reference sequence). This CDR3 contains 11 residues. CDR3 sequence reads: CSARDLGGYTF. The CDR3, as DNA: TGCAGTGCTAGAGATCTGGGCGGCTACACCTTC.

This clonotype was recorded many times. This rearrangement joins TRBV11-2 to TRBJ2-3, with a possible D match to TRBD2 (6 bases). The CDR3 length is 15 residues. Germline V lookup: CDR1 SGHAT, CDR2 FQNNGV. V dropped 3 bases and J dropped 0 bases, with 10 bases sitting between them. The CDR3 DNA reads TGTGCCAGCAGCTTGAGCGGGCTAAGCACAGATACGCAGTATTTT. As protein: CASSLSGLSTDTQYF.

The V call is TRBV20-1, the J call TRBJ1-1; TRBD1 might be the D (5 bases). This CDR3 comprises 12 residues. Per the germline V gene, CDR1 is DFQATT and CDR2 is SNEGSKA (reference sequence). The V end was cut by 0 bases, the J end by 13 bases, with 15 bases between. CDR3 protein: CSARDRGQGLFF. CDR3 in DNA: TGCAGTGCTAGAGATAGAGGGCAGGGTCTTTTCTTT.

This clonotype has a count of ten or more. The chain joins TRBV10-3 to TRBJ2-7; 8 bases fit TRBD2. Germline V gene lookup returns CDR1 ENHRY and CDR2 SYGVKD. This CDR3 is 13 amino acids long. V dropped 4 bases and J dropped 4; count of bases not matched to a gene: 3. The CDR3 DNA sequence: TGTGCCATCAGTGGGGGACTAGTGTACGAGCAGTACTTC. This encodes CAISGGLVYEQYF.

This clonotype has a count of ten or more. This chain links TRBV7-2 with TRBJ2-3, with D perhaps being TRBD1 or TRBD2 (5 bases each). Germline-derived CDR1 and CDR2 are SGHTA and FQGNSA. V was trimmed by 5 bases and J by 8 bases, leaving 17 bases between them. The CDR3 runs 14 residues. CDR3 amino acids: CASSPGTASGTQYF. CDR3 bases: TGTGCCAGCAGCCCCGGGACGGCGTCAGGTACGCAGTATTTT.

This clonotype has ten or more counts. The chain recombines TRBV4-2 with TRBJ2-1, with 10 positions matching TRBD2. V lost 0 bases and J lost 3; bases outside the gene matches: 5. The germline gives CDR1 LGHNA, CDR2 YNFKEQ. There are 17 residues in the CDR3. CDR3 DNA sequence: TGTGCCAGCAGCCAAGAAGGAACTAGCGGGAACTACAATGAGCAGTTCTTC. Protein sequence: CASSQEGTSGNYNEQFF.

This clonotype occurred many times. This chain joins TRBV3-1 and TRBJ2-5; D is unclear. CDR1 is LGHDT and CDR2 is YNNKEL in the germline V gene (reference sequence). Trimming shortened V by 8 bases and J by 9 bases, and 13 bases separated the two germline ends. This CDR3 region has 11 residues. In DNA, the CDR3 is TGTGCCAGCCGGGCGTTTGAGGCCCAGTACTTC. The encoded protein is CASRAFEAQYF.

This clonotype occurred a few times. This rearrangement joins TRBV5-1 to TRBJ1-3; TRBD1 aligns across 8 bases. The junction had 11 bases not matched to a gene; V was cut back by 4 bases and J by 8 bases. CDR3 size: 15 residues. The germline gives CDR1 SGHRS, CDR2 YFSETQ. The CDR3 nucleotides read TGCGCCAGCAGCACCGGACAGGGTCGAGTTGACACCATATATTTT. Translating gives CASSTGQGRVDTIYF.

This clonotype was seen repeatedly, ten times or more. This sequence joins TRBV6-2 or TRBV6-3 and TRBJ2-7; D gene unclear. Germline CDR1 MNHEY, CDR2 SVGEGT. The CDR3 totals 14 residues. V was cut by 8 bases and J by 3 bases, with 17 bases left in between. CDR3 amino acids: CASGLISSSYEQYF. CDR3 nucleotides: TGTGCCAGCGGGTTAATCTCCAGCAGCTACGAGCAGTACTTC.

There are many counts of this clonotype. The CDR3 protein is CASSLDRGPGELFF. As DNA, the CDR3 is TGTGCCAGCAGCTTGGACAGGGGCCCCGGGGAGCTGTTTTTT. This chain uses TRBV5-4 with TRBJ2-2; 7 positions agree with TRBD1. This CDR3 has 14 amino acids. Germline-derived CDR1 and CDR2 are SGHNT and YYREEE (reference sequence). V dropped 0 bases and J dropped 6; count of bases not matched to a gene: 2.